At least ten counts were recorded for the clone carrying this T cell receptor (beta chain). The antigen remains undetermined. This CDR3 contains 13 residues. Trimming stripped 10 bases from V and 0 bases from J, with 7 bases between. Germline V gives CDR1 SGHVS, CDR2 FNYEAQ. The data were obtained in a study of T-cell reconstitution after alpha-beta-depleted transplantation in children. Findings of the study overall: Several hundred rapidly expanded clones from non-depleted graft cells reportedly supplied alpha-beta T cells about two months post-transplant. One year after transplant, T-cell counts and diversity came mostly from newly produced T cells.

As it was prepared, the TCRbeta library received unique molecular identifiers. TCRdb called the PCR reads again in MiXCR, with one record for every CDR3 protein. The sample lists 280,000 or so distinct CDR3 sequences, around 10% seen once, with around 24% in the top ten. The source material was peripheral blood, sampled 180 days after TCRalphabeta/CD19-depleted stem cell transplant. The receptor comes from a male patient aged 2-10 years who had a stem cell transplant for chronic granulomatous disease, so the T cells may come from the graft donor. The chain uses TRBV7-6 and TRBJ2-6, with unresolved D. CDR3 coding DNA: TGTGCCACAAGGTTCTCTGGGGCCAACGTCCTGACTTTC. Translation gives CATRFSGANVLTF.